Following are 6 T cell receptor beta chains from one sample sequenced in a study of blood T cell repertoires in COVID-19. TCRdb's table, derived via immunoSEQ multiplex PCR, lists solely in-frame clones and lacks some. The profile shows about 370,000 clones, approximately 90% of them singletons. The specimen was PBMCs or T cells enriched from blood (not recorded which). The receptor set was obtained from a man aged 18-30 years who had recovered from COVID-19.

The V call is TRBV9, the J call TRBJ1-2, with D possibly matching TRBD1 (5 bases). The CDR3 contains 17 residues. The ends were cut back, 0 bases at V and 6 bases at J, with 21 bases in the middle. Germline V gives CDR1 SGDLS, CDR2 YYNGEE. The CDR3 reads CASSVDDRGIPGDGYTF. In DNA form, the CDR3 reads TGTGCCAGCAGCGTAGACGATAGGGGTATCCCCGGAGATGGCTACACCTTC.

The chain has TRBV6-6 and TRBJ2-2; D is unclear. CDR1 is MNHNY and CDR2 is SVGAGI in the germline V gene (reference sequence). Trimming took off 7 bases at V and 4 bases at J, with 4 bases between the two ends. The CDR3 runs 11 residues. CDR3 coding DNA: TGTGCCAGCACAGGCACCGGGGAGCTGTTTTTT. It translates to CASTGTGELFF.

The V and J genes are TRBV7-3 and TRBJ2-7; 10 bases match TRBD1. The CDR3 loop spans 16 amino acids. The V segment lost 0 bases and the J segment 1 base; nucleotides outside the gene matches: 3. The germline CDR1 and CDR2 sequences are SGHTA and FQGTGA. The CDR3 DNA reads TGTGCCAGCAGCTTAACACCGGGACAGGGGTCCTACGAGCAGTACTTC. Its translation is CASSLTPGQGSYEQYF.

The chain uses TRBV7-3 and TRBJ2-1, with TRBD1 matching over 8 bases. The CDR3 extends over 15 amino acids. V was clipped by 5 bases and J by 1 base; unmatched bases: 4. CDR1 is SGHTA, CDR2 FQGTGA, per germline. In DNA, the CDR3 is TGTGCCAGCAGCCTGGACAGGGCTTCCTACAATGAGCAGTTCTTC. Its translation: CASSLDRASYNEQFF.

The V call is TRBV19, the J call TRBJ2-7; the D gene is possibly TRBD2 (6 bases). Trimming left V 0 bases short and J 4 bases short, with 7 bases between. CDR1 is LNHDA and CDR2 is SQIVND in the germline V gene (reference sequence). This CDR3 contains 13 residues. CDR3 coding DNA: TGTGCCAGTAGTATAGATAGCGGTTACGAGCAGTACTTC. This sequence encodes CASSIDSGYEQYF.

Regarding this clone: The identical CDR3 is also encoded by other nucleotide sequences in the sample. The chain recombines TRBV7-8 with TRBJ2-1, with 11 bases aligning to TRBD1. CDR3 size: 14 residues. V shed 7 bases and J 6 bases; nucleotides not matched to a gene: 5. Per germline, CDR1 SGHVS and CDR2 FQNEAQ. This chain's CDR3 is CASTRDRGFNEQFF. DNA of the CDR3: TGTGCCAGCACACGGGACAGGGGGTTCAATGAGCAGTTCTTC.